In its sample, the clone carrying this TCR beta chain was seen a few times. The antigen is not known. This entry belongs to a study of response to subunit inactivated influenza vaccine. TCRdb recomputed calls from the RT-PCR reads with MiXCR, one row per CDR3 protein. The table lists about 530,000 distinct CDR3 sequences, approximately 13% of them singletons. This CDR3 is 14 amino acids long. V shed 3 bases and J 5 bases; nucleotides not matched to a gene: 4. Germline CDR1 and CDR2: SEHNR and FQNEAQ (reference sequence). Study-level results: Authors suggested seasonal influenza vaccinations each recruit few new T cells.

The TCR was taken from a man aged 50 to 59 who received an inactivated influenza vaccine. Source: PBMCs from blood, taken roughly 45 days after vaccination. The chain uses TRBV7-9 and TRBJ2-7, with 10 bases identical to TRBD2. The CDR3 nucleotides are TGTGCCAGCAGCTTTGGGCTAGCGGGAGACGAGCAGTACTTC. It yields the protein CASSFGLAGDEQYF.